A single sample is the source of the 15 T cell receptor beta chains below, sequenced in a study of T cells in Graves' hyperthyroidism and ophthalmopathy. Amplified TCR beta CDR3 regions derived from RNA transcripts. When the TCR CDR3 underwent first-round RT-PCR, the HTBI primer set was used. TCRdb itself ran the multiplex PCR reads through MiXCR, one entry per CDR3 protein. Of about 840,000 distinct CDR3 sequences in the sample, 38% were seen once. Sequenced sample: blood. The origin of the receptors is a man aged 18 to 30 with Graves' hyperthyroidism.

The rearrangement links TRBV5-4 to TRBJ1-1, with a weak D call TRBD1 (5 bases). The germline CDR1 and CDR2 sequences are SGHNT and YYREEE (reference sequence). Trimming took 0 bases from V and 4 from J, leaving 16 bases between them. This CDR3 spans 16 amino acids. The DNA for the CDR3 is TGTGCCAGCAGCTTGGATATAGCGGGGGATGGCACTGAAGCTTTCTTT. Its protein product is CASSLDIAGDGTEAFF.

This chain links TRBV2 with TRBJ2-6, with TRBD2 as a possible D gene (7 bases). The V gene lost 7 bases and the J gene lost 4 bases, with 14 bases spanning the gap. Germline CDR1 is SNHLY and CDR2 is FYNNEI. The CDR3 loop spans 15 amino acids. The CDR3 bases are TGTGCCAGCACCCTAGGGGGGGAAGGGGCCAACGTCCTGACTTTC. This sequence encodes CASTLGGEGANVLTF.

The rearrangement uses TRBV29-1 and TRBJ1-4, with 8 positions matching TRBD1. This CDR3 comprises 13 residues. Germline loops: CDR1 SQVTM, CDR2 ANQGSEA. The V and J ends lost 7 bases and 6 bases, in that order; junction bases with no gene match: 7. In nucleotides, the CDR3 is TGCAGCGCCGGGACAGGACCGGATGAAAAACTGTTTTTT. Protein: CSAGTGPDEKLFF.

Turning to this clonotype: A much larger clone differs by one base, so this may be a read error. This chain joins TRBV7-2 and TRBJ1-2; D uncertain. V dropped 2 bases and J dropped 6 bases, with 4 bases sitting between them. Germline assignment: CDR1 SGHTA and CDR2 FQGNSA. CDR3 length: 11 residues. The CDR3 DNA reads TGTGCCAGCAGCTTAAACGATGGCTACACCTTC. This gives the protein CASSLNDGYTF.

This clonotype was detected only a few times. This chain connects TRBV12-3 or TRBV12-4 to TRBJ1-1; D gene unclear. V was trimmed by 4 bases and J by 0 bases, leaving 15 bases between them. The CDR3 has 16 residues. The CDR3 protein is CASSSSPGLVNTEAFF. For the CDR3, the DNA is TGTGCCAGCAGTTCCTCGCCTGGACTGGTGAACACTGAAGCTTTCTTT.

The table lists this clonotype with many counts. V usage is TRBV11-3 and J usage is TRBJ2-5; 7 positions agree with TRBD2. Germline lookup yields CDR1 SGHNT and CDR2 YENEEA. The CDR3 is 13 residues long. After removal of 5 bases from V and 4 bases from J, the junction contained 4 bases not matched to a gene. CDR3 nucleotide sequence: TGTGCCAGCAGCGCAGCGGGAAGAGAGACCCAGTACTTC. Protein sequence: CASSAAGRETQYF.

Many counts were recorded for this clonotype. The J gene is TRBJ1-1, the V gene TRBV15, with D perhaps matching TRBD1 (5 bases). V was shortened by 1 base and J by 1 base, with 10 bases between the two germline ends. CDR3 length: 15 residues. Germline V gives CDR1 LNHNV, CDR2 YYDKDF (reference sequence). The CDR3 protein is CATSRAFGANTEAFF. The DNA of the CDR3 is TGTGCCACCAGCAGAGCCTTCGGGGCGAACACTGAAGCTTTCTTT.

The V and J genes are TRBV9 and TRBJ2-5; possible D gene TRBD2, 7 bases. V dropped 0 bases and J dropped 2 bases, with 17 bases sitting between them. Per germline, CDR1 SGDLS and CDR2 YYNGEE. The CDR3 totals 17 residues. The CDR3 loop reads CASSVATGGFGQETQYF. The DNA for the CDR3 is TGTGCCAGCAGCGTAGCTACGGGGGGCTTCGGGCAAGAGACCCAGTACTTC.

The gene calls are TRBV4-1 and TRBJ2-5, with D perhaps matching TRBD1 or TRBD2 (5 bases each). The CDR3 has 16 amino acids. CDR1 is MGHRA and CDR2 is YSYEKL in the germline V gene. Trimming took off 0 bases at V and 5 bases at J, with 16 bases between the two ends. The DNA of the CDR3 is TGCGCCAGCAGCCAAGATGAGGGACGAGGCGGGGAGACCCAGTACTTC. Translation gives CASSQDEGRGGETQYF.

This clonotype was detected many times. The chain couples TRBV19 to TRBJ1-5; D gene uncertain. This CDR3 is built from 15 residues. Per germline, CDR1 LNHDA and CDR2 SQIVND (reference sequence). Deletions cut 5 bases from V and 2 bases from J, with 13 bases between. CDR3 sequence reads: CASSLLGIGNQPQHF. The CDR3 region has the DNA TGTGCCAGTAGTCTTTTAGGTATCGGCAATCAGCCCCAGCATTTT.

This clonotype was observed a few times. The chain is built from TRBV19 and TRBJ1-2; a weak D match, TRBD1 (6 bases). The CDR3 has 16 residues. The V and J ends lost 9 bases and 2 bases respectively, with 22 bases between them. Germline loops: CDR1 LNHDA, CDR2 SQIVND (reference sequence). Here the CDR3 DNA reads TGTGCCAGCTTAAGCGTATCGACAGGAGCAAACTATGGCTACACCTTC. Translation: CASLSVSTGANYGYTF.

This clonotype turned up a few times. This chain uses TRBV12-3 or TRBV12-4 with TRBJ1-1; 9 nucleotides align to TRBD1. J gave up 4 bases and V 6 bases, and 9 bases lay outside the gene matches. The CDR3 consists of 15 residues. The CDR3 reads CASRSDRGLVTEAFF. The DNA for the CDR3 is TGTGCCAGCAGGTCGGACAGGGGACTGGTCACTGAAGCTTTCTTT.

CDR3 in DNA: TGCAAAACCTCACTAACCGGAAACACCATATATTTT. The encoded protein is CKTSLTGNTIYF. The chain joins TRBV29-1 to TRBJ1-3; D is uncertain. The CDR3 length is 12 residues. CDR1 SQVTM and CDR2 ANQGSEA come from the germline V gene.

The chain employs TRBV5-6 and TRBJ2-2; D is possibly TRBD1 (6 bases). V lost 1 base and J lost 5, with 9 bases in between. The length of the CDR3 is 14 residues. CDR1 SGHDT and CDR2 YYEEEE come from the germline V gene. The CDR3, as DNA: TGTGCCAGCAGCTTGCGGCAGGGGACCGGGGAGCTGTTTTTT. Translation: CASSLRQGTGELFF.

This clonotype was counted at least ten times. J is TRBJ2-2 and V is TRBV5-1; D remains unclear. Per the germline V gene, CDR1 is SGHRS and CDR2 is YFSETQ. V was trimmed by 4 bases and J by 0 bases, leaving 10 bases between them. The CDR3 totals 15 residues. CDR3 in amino acids: CASSADGPNTGELFF. CDR3 DNA: TGCGCCAGCAGCGCGGACGGTCCGAACACCGGGGAGCTGTTTTTT.